Presented here are 18 T cell receptor beta chains from one specimen sequenced in a study of shared clonotypes between healthy human individuals. TCRdb's copy holds only in-frame clones and misses some; the assay was immunoSEQ multiplex PCR. The sample lists 600,000 or so clones; roughly 96% were seen once. Naive CD8 isolation took CD45RO-negative cells positively selected for CCR7 and excluded terminally differentiated effector memory CD45RA+ cells. Sequencing was carried out using naive CD8+ T cells sorted from blood. The receptors were sampled from a woman aged 25 to 39 in good health.

The chain is built from TRBV2 and TRBJ2-3; D remains unclear. V was shortened by 4 bases and J by 2 bases, with 10 bases between the two germline ends. The germline V gene encodes CDR1 SNHLY and CDR2 FYNNEI. The CDR3 covers 14 residues. The CDR3 spells CASSGTPNTDTQYF. In nucleotides, the CDR3 is TGTGCCAGCAGTGGAACACCTAACACAGATACGCAGTATTTT.

The J gene is TRBJ2-7, the V gene TRBV27, with D possibly TRBD2 on 6 matching bases. Per germline, CDR1 MNHEY and CDR2 SMNVEV (reference sequence). CDR3 length: 13 residues. V was pared by 2 bases and J by 5 bases, with 10 bases between. DNA for the CDR3: TGTGCCAGCAGTTTAATTCTAGCGCACGAGCAGTACTTC. Amino acids: CASSLILAHEQYF.

The rearrangement uses TRBV4-1 and TRBJ2-2, with TRBD1 as a possible D gene (6 bases). The CDR3 totals 16 residues. Trimming took off 3 bases at V and 3 bases at J, with 14 bases between the two ends. In germline, CDR1 is MGHRA, CDR2 YSYEKL. CDR3 in DNA: TGCGCCAGCAGCCACCTACAGGGAACGGACACCGGGGAGCTGTTTTTT. Encoded protein: CASSHLQGTDTGELFF.

The sample holds a few counts of this clone. J is TRBJ1-2 and V is TRBV9; D remains unclear. The CDR3 is 12 amino acids. V was shortened by 3 bases and J by 8 bases, with 11 bases between the two germline ends. In germline, CDR1 is SGDLS, CDR2 YYNGEE. CDR3 loop: CASSGASQGYTF. The CDR3 nucleotides are TGTGCCAGCAGCGGAGCCTCTCAAGGCTACACCTTC.

V usage is TRBV6-1 and J usage is TRBJ1-2, with D uncertain. Germline V gene data show CDR1 as MNHNS and CDR2 as SASEGT. This CDR3 comprises 14 residues. Trimming left V 4 bases short and J 6 bases short, with 15 bases between. Here the CDR3 DNA reads TGTGCCAGCAGTGTCTTCAGACCTCTTGATGGCTACACCTTC. Translating gives CASSVFRPLDGYTF.

CDR3 amino acids: CATGLASYNEQFF. CDR3 DNA: TGCGCCACTGGACTAGCTTCCTACAATGAGCAGTTCTTC. V gene TRBV10-2 combines with J gene TRBJ2-1, with 8 bases fitting TRBD2. This CDR3 has 13 residues. Germline lookup yields CDR1 WSHSY and CDR2 SAAADI. V gave up 10 bases and J gave up 1 base; unmatched junction bases: 3.

For this clone: Other DNA sequences in this specimen translate into the identical CDR3. This chain joins TRBV28 and TRBJ2-1; D call uncertain. The CDR3 runs to 14 residues. Germline CDR1 MDHEN, CDR2 SYDVKM. With 3 bases removed from V and 2 bases from J, the gap between germline ends came to 8 bases. The CDR3 is CASSFSGTYNEQFF. In DNA form, the CDR3 reads TGTGCCAGCAGTTTCAGTGGAACCTACAATGAGCAGTTCTTC.

The V and J genes are TRBV4-1 and TRBJ2-5; 9 bases line up with TRBD1. The CDR3 is made up of 16 amino acids. V lost 3 bases, J lost 1 base, and 6 bases stayed unmatched. Looked up from germline, CDR1 is MGHRA and CDR2 is YSYEKL. The CDR3 DNA reads TGCGCCAGCAGCCAGAGACAGGGGGATATCCAAGAGACCCAGTACTTC. Its translation is CASSQRQGDIQETQYF.

CDR3 residues: CASRSTGTGGPEQYF. The CDR3 nucleotides are TGTGCCAGCAGATCTACCGGGACAGGGGGTCCCGAGCAGTACTTC. This sequence joins TRBV11-2 and TRBJ2-7; 11 positions match TRBD1. This CDR3 has 15 amino acids. Trimming took 6 bases from V and 6 from J; bases not matched to a gene: 10. Germline V gives CDR1 SGHAT, CDR2 FQNNGV.

This chain connects TRBV30 to TRBJ2-7; D is unresolved. Trimming shortened V by 0 bases and J by 3 bases, and 9 bases separated the two germline ends. Germline V lookup: CDR1 GTSNPN, CDR2 SVGIG (reference sequence). This CDR3 has 13 residues. Here the CDR3 DNA reads TGTGCCTGGAGTGTTGCGGACGGCTACGAGCAGTACTTC. Encoded protein: CAWSVADGYEQYF.

The chain uses TRBV14 and TRBJ2-5; 7 bases agree with TRBD1. With 1 base clipped from V and 7 bases from J, the junction kept 15 bases outside the gene matches. The CDR3 extends over 17 amino acids. Germline loops: CDR1 SGHDN, CDR2 FVKESK. The CDR3 protein is CASSQGRGGAAGGTQYF. The CDR3 DNA sequence: TGTGCCAGCAGCCAAGGCCGGGGCGGTGCAGCAGGGGGGACCCAGTACTTC.

The gene calls are TRBV5-6 and TRBJ1-5, with D maybe TRBD1 (6 bases). Germline-derived CDR1 and CDR2 are SGHDT and YYEEEE. Trimming took 0 bases from V and 2 from J, leaving 9 bases between them. The CDR3 is made up of 15 amino acids. CDR3 residues: CASSLGSGGNQPQHF. DNA for the CDR3: TGTGCCAGCAGCTTGGGTTCAGGGGGCAATCAGCCCCAGCATTTT.

This chain uses TRBV5-6 with TRBJ2-7; D is undetermined. CDR3 size: 12 residues. The V end lost 0 bases, the J end lost 1 base, and 2 bases lay between the germline ends. Germline V gives CDR1 SGHDT, CDR2 YYEEEE. The CDR3 DNA follows: TGTGCCAGCAGCTTGGAGTCCTACGAGCAGTACTTC. Its protein is CASSLESYEQYF.

This sequence joins TRBV27 and TRBJ2-1; 7 positions agree with TRBD2. In germline, CDR1 is MNHEY, CDR2 SMNVEV (reference sequence). The CDR3 has 14 residues. The junction had 6 bases not matched to a gene; V was cut back by 3 bases and J by 7 bases. DNA for the CDR3: TGTGCCAGCAGTTTCGGACTAGGCCAGAATGAGCAGTTCTTC. Translating gives CASSFGLGQNEQFF.

V usage is TRBV2 and J usage is TRBJ2-5; 8 positions agree with TRBD1. Germline V gives CDR1 SNHLY, CDR2 FYNNEI. Germline trimming cut 6 bases from V and 5 bases from J; bases unmatched to any gene: 8. The CDR3 totals 14 residues. CDR3 loop: CASRALDRVETQYF. In DNA form, the CDR3 reads TGTGCCAGCAGGGCCCTGGACAGGGTCGAGACCCAGTACTTC.

Notes on this clone: In the same sample, other DNA sequences code for this CDR3. The chain joins TRBV27 to TRBJ1-2; 8 nucleotides match TRBD1. V was pared by 6 bases and J by 4 bases, with 4 bases of the junction left unmatched. The germline V gene has CDR1 MNHEY and CDR2 SMNVEV (reference sequence). The CDR3 is 13 amino acids. DNA of the CDR3: TGTGCCAGCAGGTCCGGGACAGGCTATGGCTACACCTTC. This gives the protein CASRSGTGYGYTF.

V is TRBV28 and J is TRBJ2-5, with TRBD1 identical over 7 bases. The length of the CDR3 is 16 residues. The germline gives CDR1 MDHEN, CDR2 SYDVKM. J lost 3 bases, V lost 5 bases, and 12 bases had no gene match. This CDR3 reads CASSIGQALKKETQYF. CDR3 DNA sequence: TGTGCCAGCAGTATAGGACAGGCCTTGAAGAAAGAGACCCAGTACTTC.

V and J are TRBV4-2 and TRBJ2-1; 10 bases fit TRBD2. The CDR3 length is 16 residues. The V gene end was trimmed by 0 bases and the J gene end by 8 bases; junction bases not matched to a gene: 7. The V gene's germline CDR1 is LGHNA and CDR2 YNFKEQ. The DNA of the CDR3 is TGTGCCAGCAGCCAAGATGCAGCGGGAGGGCCGTATGAGCAGTTCTTC. It is translated as CASSQDAAGGPYEQFF.